These 18 T cell receptor beta chains originate from one sample sequenced in a study of T-cell memory formation after mild COVID-19. A single record per CDR3 protein comes from TCRdb applying MiXCR to the 5' RACE reads. Here the sample spans approximately 350,000 distinct CDR3 sequences, under 15% being singletons. Sequenced material: PBMCs or a T cell subset sorted from them (not recorded which). The receptors derive from a man between 18 and 35 years old who had mild COVID-19 (a few samples of this study predate the infection). Cell type and time point are not known.

The chain is built from TRBV20-1 and TRBJ1-6; D remains ambiguous. V lost 3 bases and J 9 bases, leaving 15 bases between the germline ends. CDR3 length equals 14 residues. CDR1 and CDR2 from the germline V gene are DFQATT and SNEGSKA (reference sequence). CDR3 in amino acids: CSARHADGSSPLHF. CDR3 in DNA: TGCAGTGCTAGGCATGCTGACGGCTCTTCACCCCTCCACTTT.

At least ten counts were recorded for this clonotype. The V and J genes are TRBV5-1 and TRBJ2-3; D may correspond to TRBD1 or TRBD2 (5 bases each). V was pared by 4 bases and J by 0 bases, with 9 bases between. The CDR3 totals 14 residues. Germline lookup yields CDR1 SGHRS and CDR2 YFSETQ. CDR3 sequence reads: CASSGGGSTDTQYF. In DNA, the CDR3 is TGCGCCAGCAGCGGTGGGGGAAGCACAGATACGCAGTATTTT. The full variable domain, completed using reference TRBV5-1 and TRBJ2-3, is KAGVTQTPRYLIKTRGQQVTLSCSPISGHRSVSWYQQTPGQGLQFLFEYFSETQRNKGNFPGRFSGRQFSNSRSEMNVSTLELGDSALYLCASSGGGSTDTQYFGPGTRLTVL.

The chain uses TRBV7-2 and TRBJ1-4; TRBD1 matches 7 bases. CDR1 and CDR2 (germline): SGHTA, FQGNSA. CDR3 length equals 15 residues. The V and J ends lost 5 bases and 6 bases, in that order; junction bases with no gene match: 9. This chain's CDR3 is CASSPRQGLDEKLFF. The CDR3 coding sequence is TGTGCCAGCAGCCCGAGACAGGGATTAGATGAAAAACTGTTTTTT. Complete variable domain (other parts from reference TRBV7-2 and TRBJ1-4): GAGVSQSPSNKVTEKGKDVELRCDPISGHTALYWYRQSLGQGLEFLIYFQGNSAPDKSGLPSDRFSAERTGGSVSTLTIQRTQQEDSAVYLCASSPRQGLDEKLFFGSGTQLSVL.

This clonotype was seen a handful of times. The V call is TRBV2, the J call TRBJ2-1, with D unclear. V gave up 7 bases and J gave up 6 bases, with 10 bases separating them. Germline V gene lookup returns CDR1 SNHLY and CDR2 FYNNEI. The CDR3 totals 12 residues. Here the CDR3 reads CASIYLANEQFF. The CDR3 DNA reads TGTGCCAGCATCTATTTAGCCAATGAGCAGTTCTTC.

This clonotype turned up a few times. The rearrangement joins TRBV7-2 to TRBJ2-1; D unresolved. The CDR3 extends over 13 amino acids. Germline assignment: CDR1 SGHTA and CDR2 FQGNSA. V shed 0 bases and J shed 7 bases, with 7 bases lying between them. CDR3 coding DNA: TGTGCCAGCAGCTTAGCTGGGCGGAATGAGCAGTTCTTC. This encodes CASSLAGRNEQFF. The full variable domain, with the rest looked up from reference TRBV7-2 and TRBJ2-1, is GAGVSQSPSNKVTEKGKDVELRCDPISGHTALYWYRQSLGQGLEFLIYFQGNSAPDKSGLPSDRFSAERTGGSVSTLTIQRTQQEDSAVYLCASSLAGRNEQFFGPGTRLTVL.

The rearrangement joins TRBV29-1 to TRBJ2-3; 9 nucleotides line up with TRBD1. CDR1 and CDR2 from the germline V gene are SQVTM and ANQGSEA. The CDR3 consists of 14 residues. The V gene end was trimmed by 2 bases and the J gene end by 6 bases; junction bases not matched to a gene: 6. The CDR3 reads CSVERTGESDTQYF. CDR3 bases: TGCAGCGTTGAACGGACAGGGGAATCCGATACGCAGTATTTT.

The V call is TRBV4-2, the J call TRBJ2-5; a possible D gene is TRBD1 (6 bases). The CDR3 is 15 amino acids. Deletions cut 3 bases from V and 4 bases from J, with 15 bases between. The V gene's germline CDR1 is LGHNA and CDR2 YNFKEQ. The CDR3 is CASSHRGGQTETQYF. The CDR3 DNA sequence: TGTGCCAGCAGCCACAGGGGCGGACAGACAGAGACCCAGTACTTC.

V usage is TRBV20-1 and J usage is TRBJ2-3, with 9 bases lining up with TRBD2. Germline CDR1 DFQATT, CDR2 SNEGSKA (reference sequence). CDR3 size: 14 residues. Losses at the gene ends were 1 base for V and 3 bases for J; bases not matched to a gene: 2. The CDR3 region is CSARASGATDTQYF. For the CDR3, the DNA is TGCAGTGCTAGAGCTAGCGGGGCGACAGATACGCAGTATTTT.

The genes are TRBV5-6 and TRBJ1-3; D is undetermined. Germline V gives CDR1 SGHDT, CDR2 YYEEEE. V lost 2 bases and J lost 8, with 14 bases in between. The CDR3 is 14 residues long. CDR3 protein: CASSLTSEWDTIYF. The CDR3 DNA reads as TGTGCCAGCAGCTTAACCTCTGAATGGGACACCATATATTTT.

The chain employs TRBV4-1 and TRBJ2-7; possibly TRBD2 for D (5 bases). Trimming cost V 3 bases and J 2 bases, with 8 bases left between them. Per the germline V gene, CDR1 is MGHRA and CDR2 is YSYEKL. The CDR3 runs to 13 residues. This CDR3 is CASSHPGTYEQYV. The CDR3 nucleotides read TGCGCCAGCAGCCACCCCGGGACCTACGAGCAGTACGTC.

CDR3 sequence: CASGGTENEQYV. The CDR3 region has the DNA TGTGCCAGCGGGGGGACCGAAAACGAGCAGTACGTC. V is TRBV21-1 and J is TRBJ2-7; no check of the table's D call, TRBD1, against the DNA was made. TRBV21-1 is a pseudogene. This CDR3 region has 12 residues.

Only a few counts were recorded for this clonotype. This sequence joins TRBV7-9 and TRBJ2-7; D is uncertain. The V and J ends lost 1 base and 2 bases respectively, with 15 bases between them. The CDR3 is 16 amino acids. Germline values: CDR1 SEHNR, CDR2 FQNEAQ (reference sequence). The CDR3 DNA sequence: TGTGCCAGCAGCTTAGACCGACGGGTATCCACCTACGAGCAGTACTTC. Amino acid sequence: CASSLDRRVSTYEQYF. Full variable domain (missing parts from reference TRBV7-9 and TRBJ2-7): DTGVSQNPRHKITKRGQNVTFRCDPISEHNRLYWYRQTLGQGPEFLTYFQNEAQLEKSRLLSDRFSAERPKGSFSTLEIQRTEQGDSAMYLCASSLDRRVSTYEQYFGPGTRLTVT.

This clonotype occurred a few times. The chain employs TRBV7-9 and TRBJ1-4; D call uncertain. The CDR3 spans 15 residues. The V gene's germline CDR1 is SEHNR and CDR2 FQNEAQ (reference sequence). The V end was cut by 1 base, the J end by 5 bases, with 11 bases between. CDR3 bases: TGTGCCAGCAGCTTAGTCTCCGGGCCAAATGAAAAACTGTTTTTT. Translated, it gives CASSLVSGPNEKLFF.

The V call is TRBV4-1, the J call TRBJ1-4; no clear D gene. Germline CDR1 MGHRA, CDR2 YSYEKL. CDR3 length: 16 residues. The V and J ends lost 0 bases and 9 bases respectively, with 17 bases between them. In DNA form, the CDR3 reads TGCGCCAGCAGCCAAGATCGCGGGCAGGCGAGACAAAAACTGTTTTTT. Translated: CASSQDRGQARQKLFF.

This clonotype was counted between two and nine times. The V and J genes are TRBV7-3 and TRBJ2-3, with no clear D. Germline V CDR1 and CDR2: SGHTA, FQGTGA. The V end was cut by 3 bases, the J end by 2 bases, with 6 bases between. This CDR3 has 13 amino acids. CDR3 coding DNA: TGTGCCAGCAGCTTCATCGCCACAGATACGCAGTATTTT. It is translated as CASSFIATDTQYF.

The V call is TRBV6-6, the J call TRBJ1-3; D gene unclear. This CDR3 has 17 amino acids. Germline CDR1 MNHNY, CDR2 SVGAGI (reference sequence). With 2 bases removed from V and 0 bases from J, the gap between germline ends came to 14 bases. This chain's CDR3 is CASSYQTPTYSGNTIYF. CDR3 sequence (DNA): TGTGCCAGCAGTTACCAGACACCTACTTACTCTGGAAACACCATATATTTT.

The J gene is TRBJ2-5, the V gene TRBV2; possibly TRBD1 or TRBD2 for D (5 bases each). Between the trimmed V and J ends, which lost 8 bases and 5 bases, there was a span of 12 bases. Per germline, CDR1 SNHLY and CDR2 FYNNEI. This CDR3 spans 12 amino acids. The CDR3 DNA is TGTGCCAGCGGGGCGGGTATGGAGACCCAGTACTTC. Amino acids: CASGAGMETQYF. The full variable domain, in which reference TRBV2 and TRBJ2-5 provide the parts outside the CDR3, is EPEVTQTPSHQVTQMGQEVILRCVPISNHLYFYWYRQILGQKVEFLVSFYNNEISEKSEIFDDQFSVERPDGSNFTLKIRSTKLEDSAMYFCASGAGMETQYFGPGTRLLVL.

This chain uses TRBV6-2 or TRBV6-3 with TRBJ1-2; D gene uncertain. Trimming took off 8 bases at V and 4 bases at J, with 2 bases between the two ends. Germline V CDR1 and CDR2: MNHEY, SVGEGT. CDR3 length: 9 residues. The CDR3 bases are TGTGCCAGCGGCTATGGCTACACCTTC. Protein product: CASGYGYTF.